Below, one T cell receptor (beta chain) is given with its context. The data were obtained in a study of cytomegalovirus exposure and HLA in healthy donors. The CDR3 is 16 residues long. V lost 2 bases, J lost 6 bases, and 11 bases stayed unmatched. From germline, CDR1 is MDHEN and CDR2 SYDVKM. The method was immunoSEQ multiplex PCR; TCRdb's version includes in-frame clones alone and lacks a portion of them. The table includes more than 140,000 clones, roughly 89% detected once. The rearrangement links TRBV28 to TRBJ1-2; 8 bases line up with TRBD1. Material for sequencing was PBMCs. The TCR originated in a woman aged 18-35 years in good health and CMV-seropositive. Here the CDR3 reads CASSLRLVRGRNGYTF. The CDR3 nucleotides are TGTGCCAGCAGTTTAAGGTTGGTCAGGGGGCGAAATGGCTACACCTTC.